This TCR beta chain was obtained from a study of T cell responses to AZD1222 COVID-19 vaccine. Clones were sequenced by immunoSEQ multiplex PCR, and TCRdb holds only the in-frame ones, with some missing. Of 180,000 or so clones listed, over 90% are singletons. Germline CDR1 is SGHTA and CDR2 is FQGTGA. Deletions cut 4 bases from V and 5 bases from J, with 6 bases between. This CDR3 spans 11 amino acids. The source of this sequence is an adult who received the AZD1222 COVID-19 vaccine. The J gene is TRBJ2-7, the V gene TRBV7-3; D is ambiguous. The sample was peripheral blood, taken 28 days after the second AZD1222 dose. The CDR3 here is CASSSGHEQYF. CDR3 nucleotides: TGTGCCAGCAGCTCAGGCCACGAGCAGTACTTC.